The clone carrying this TCR beta chain came up many times. What it binds is not known. Germline values: CDR1 SNHLY, CDR2 FYNNEI. Trimming removed 4 bases at V and 3 bases at J, with 12 bases between. The CDR3 runs 15 residues. What was amplified from RNA transcripts were TCR beta CDR3 regions. A first-round RT-PCR of the TCR CDR3 used the HTBI primer set. TCRdb reprocessed the multiplex PCR reads with MiXCR, giving one entry per CDR3 protein. This table has roughly 290,000 distinct CDR3 sequences, approximately 12% appearing once. This entry comes from a study of T cells in Graves' hyperthyroidism and ophthalmopathy. As for the study in general: At initial diagnosis, before any treatment had begun, peripheral blood was obtained. The study, taken as a whole, reports: Within blood appeared most thyroid clonotypes that had expanded above 0.001.

Patients between 18 and 65 years old had hyperthyroidism, newly diagnosed and lasting under 2 months. Any patient presenting with uncontrolled infection, other autoimmune disease, pregnancy or lactation was left out. J is TRBJ2-2 and V is TRBV2; tentatively, D is TRBD2 (6 bases). The sequence was obtained from a young woman with Graves' hyperthyroidism that later progressed to Graves' ophthalmopathy. The sample comprised blood. The CDR3 sequence: CASSGRTTYTGELFF. CDR3 DNA: TGTGCCAGCAGTGGGCGGACTACCTACACCGGGGAGCTGTTTTTT.